The entry below gives a single TCR beta chain sequence along with its context. Each gene name is a mouse one. The read finishes 1 residue shy of the CDR3 end, and the germline J gene is used to complete it. The CDR3 length is 13 residues. Between the trimmed V and J ends, which lost 5 bases and 0 bases, there was a span of 8 bases. CDR1 is NNHNN, CDR2 SYGAGS, per germline (reference sequence). The source of the sample is a study of tissue T cells after allogeneic stem cell transplantation. Using immunoSEQ multiplex PCR, the repertoire was profiled, and TCRdb retains in-frame clones only, with some absent. The table lists roughly 21,000 clones, roughly three quarters of them singletons.

This receptor was identified in a female BALB/c mouse in good health. MHC haplotype: H2-d. The genes are TRBV13-2 and TRBJ1-2; D remains ambiguous. The sequenced sample consisted of blood. CDR3 sequence: CASGPTPNSDYTF. The sequenced CDR3 bases are TGTGCCAGCGGGCCGACACCAAACTCCGACTACACC.